These T cell receptor beta chains were read from a single sample in a study of blood T cell repertoires in COVID-19. Only in-frame clones appear in the TCRdb table, and some are missing; sequencing was by immunoSEQ multiplex PCR. The sample yields about 110,000 clones, over 60% seen once. Sample: peripheral blood. The receptor source for this set is a man in his 70s with acute or convalescent COVID-19. Each CDR3 is given with its conserved first and last residue. The order of the fields is CDR3 length, J gene, D gene, V gene, clone size, CDR3 DNA, CDR3 protein. The D gene is left open where the match is weak. Not all rows give a size; the values are once, few, many and, for expanded clones, a class.

length: 14
J: TRBJ1-2
D: NA
V: TRBV19
size: few
DNA: TGTGCCAGTAGTGAACAGGGAACGGTTCGTGGCTACACCTTC
CDR3: CASSEQGTVRGYTF

length: 16
J: TRBJ2-5
D: TRBD2
V: TRBV9
size: NA
DNA: TGTGCCAGCAGCGTAGGGGGACTAGCTGGCGGGGAGACCCAGTACTTC
CDR3: CASSVGGLAGGETQYF

length: 17
J: TRBJ2-5
D: TRBD2
V: TRBV12-5
size: NA
DNA: TGTGCTAGTGGTCTCGGACTAGCGGGGGCCTTCCAAGAGACCCAGTACTTC
CDR3: CASGLGLAGAFQETQYF

length: 14
J: TRBJ1-5
D: TRBD1
V: TRBV19
size: once
DNA: TGTGCCAGTAGTCAAATTACAGGGGGACAGCCCCAGCATTTT
CDR3: CASSQITGGQPQHF

length: 16
J: TRBJ1-3
D: NA
V: TRBV10-2
size: NA
DNA: TGCGCCAGCAGTGAGGCAGGGGTTTCAACTGGAAACACCATATATTTT
CDR3: CASSEAGVSTGNTIYF

length: 14
J: TRBJ1-5
D: NA
V: TRBV15
size: NA
DNA: TGTGCCACCAGCAGAGATCGGGGTGACGAGCCCCAGCATTTT
CDR3: CATSRDRGDEPQHF

length: 17
J: TRBJ1-3
D: TRBD1
V: TRBV5-1
size: NA
DNA: TGCGCCAGCAGCTTGGCCTGGACAGGGAGCTCTGGAAACACCATATATTTT
CDR3: CASSLAWTGSSGNTIYF

length: 14
J: TRBJ2-1
D: NA
V: TRBV15
size: once
DNA: TGTGCCACCAGCAGAGAGCAGGGAAGGGATGAGCAGTTCTTC
CDR3: CATSREQGRDEQFF

length: 15
J: TRBJ1-1
D: NA
V: TRBV6-5
size: NA
DNA: TGTGCCAGCAGGTTACCCTCGTCAGAGGACACTGAAGCTTTCTTT
CDR3: CASRLPSSEDTEAFF

length: 16
J: TRBJ1-2
D: TRBD1
V: TRBV7-6
size: NA
DNA: TGTGCCAGCAGTTTCACCGGGACAGGGGGCGGCTATGGCTACACCTTC
CDR3: CASSFTGTGGGYGYTF

length: 14
J: TRBJ2-4
D: TRBD1
V: TRBV6-5
size: NA
DNA: TGTGCCAGCAGGGGGGACAGGGGAAAAAACATTCAGTACTTC
CDR3: CASRGDRGKNIQYF

length: 17
J: TRBJ2-2
D: TRBD1
V: TRBV5-4
size: NA
DNA: TGTGCCAGCAGCTTGGCTGGCAGAGGGGGCAGGACCGGGGAGCTGTTTTTT
CDR3: CASSLAGRGGRTGELFF

length: 17
J: TRBJ1-2
D: NA
V: TRBV19
size: NA
DNA: TGTGCCAGTAGTACCTCTCTACAGATAGGGGATAGGTATGGCTACACCTTC
CDR3: CASSTSLQIGDRYGYTF

length: 17
J: TRBJ2-5
D: TRBD2
V: TRBV18
size: NA
DNA: TGTGCCAGCTCACCGCCTAGCGGGGGGGTGTTCCAAGAGACCCAGTACTTC
CDR3: CASSPPSGGVFQETQYF

length: 17
J: TRBJ2-3
D: TRBD2
V: TRBV3-1/TRBV3-2
size: NA
DNA: TGTGCCAGCAGCCAAAAAGGGGCGGGGACTAGTGGAGATACGCAGTATTTT
CDR3: CASSQKGAGTSGDTQYF

length: 14
J: TRBJ1-3
D: NA
V: TRBV2
size: NA
DNA: TGTGCCAGCAGTGACGCCGGGTATGGAAACACCATATATTTT
CDR3: CASSDAGYGNTIYF

length: 14
J: TRBJ2-2
D: NA
V: TRBV11-3
size: NA
DNA: TGTGCCAGCAGCAAAGCCGGGAACACCGGGGAGCTGTTTTTT
CDR3: CASSKAGNTGELFF

length: 13
J: TRBJ2-1
D: NA
V: TRBV7-2
size: NA
DNA: TGTGCCAGCAGCTTAGGCAGGGATGATGAGCAGTTCTTC
CDR3: CASSLGRDDEQFF

length: 12
J: TRBJ2-2
D: NA
V: TRBV2
size: NA
DNA: TGTGCCAGCAGCAGAAACACCGGGGAGCTGTTTTTT
CDR3: CASSRNTGELFF

length: 15
J: TRBJ2-7
D: TRBD1
V: TRBV5-1
size: NA
DNA: TGCGCCAGCAGTAGGGCCGGGACAGGTAACGGGGAGCAGTACTTC
CDR3: CASSRAGTGNGEQYF

length: 15
J: TRBJ2-3
D: NA
V: TRBV2
size: NA
DNA: TGTGCCAGCAGTGAAGGAGGAGGGACCCCCGATACGCAGTATTTT
CDR3: CASSEGGGTPDTQYF

length: 14
J: TRBJ1-1
D: NA
V: TRBV6-5
size: NA
DNA: TGTGCCAGCAGTAGACAGTTCTCGAACACTGAAGCTTTCTTT
CDR3: CASSRQFSNTEAFF

length: 14
J: TRBJ1-1
D: TRBD1
V: TRBV6-5
size: NA
DNA: TGTGCCAGCAGTTCGGGACAGGGTAGAACTGAAGCTTTCTTT
CDR3: CASSSGQGRTEAFF

length: 15
J: TRBJ2-3
D: NA
V: TRBV18
size: NA
DNA: TGTGCCAGCTCACAGGGAGGCGGTCGTACAGATACGCAGTATTTT
CDR3: CASSQGGGRTDTQYF

length: 12
J: TRBJ1-2
D: NA
V: TRBV18
size: NA
DNA: TGTGCCAGCTCACCACAGGGAGGCGGCTACACCTTC
CDR3: CASSPQGGGYTF

length: 14
J: TRBJ2-5
D: NA
V: TRBV27
size: NA
DNA: TGTGCCAGCAGTTTATGGGGGGTAGGGGAGACCCAGTACTTC
CDR3: CASSLWGVGETQYF

length: 14
J: TRBJ2-2
D: NA
V: TRBV5-1
size: NA
DNA: TGCGCCAGCAGCTTTGGCAGAAACACCGGGGAGCTGTTTTTT
CDR3: CASSFGRNTGELFF

length: 18
J: TRBJ1-3
D: TRBD1
V: TRBV6-6
size: NA
DNA: TGTGCCAGCAGTCCTCCCCTTGGGACAGAATTAAGCGGAAACACCATATATTTT
CDR3: CASSPPLGTELSGNTIYF

length: 14
J: TRBJ1-5
D: TRBD1
V: TRBV2
size: few
DNA: TGTGCCAGCACCAGACAGGGGGTGAATCAGCCCCAGCATTTT
CDR3: CASTRQGVNQPQHF

length: 16
J: TRBJ2-2
D: TRBD1
V: TRBV27
size: once
DNA: TGTGCCAGCGCACAACAGGGGGCGCAGAGGGTCGGGGAGCTGTTTTTT
CDR3: CASAQQGAQRVGELFF

length: 15
J: TRBJ2-3
D: TRBD2
V: TRBV11-2
size: NA
DNA: TGTGCCAGCAGCTTAGTCGGGGGGAGCGCAGATACGCAGTATTTT
CDR3: CASSLVGGSADTQYF

length: 14
J: TRBJ1-5
D: NA
V: TRBV19
size: few
DNA: TGTGCCAGTAGTATGGGAGGGGAAGGTCAGCCCCAGCATTTT
CDR3: CASSMGGEGQPQHF

length: 16
J: TRBJ1-1
D: TRBD1
V: TRBV5-1
size: NA
DNA: TGCGCCAGCAACCTTTGGGGACAGGGGCCGAACACTGAAGCTTTCTTT
CDR3: CASNLWGQGPNTEAFF